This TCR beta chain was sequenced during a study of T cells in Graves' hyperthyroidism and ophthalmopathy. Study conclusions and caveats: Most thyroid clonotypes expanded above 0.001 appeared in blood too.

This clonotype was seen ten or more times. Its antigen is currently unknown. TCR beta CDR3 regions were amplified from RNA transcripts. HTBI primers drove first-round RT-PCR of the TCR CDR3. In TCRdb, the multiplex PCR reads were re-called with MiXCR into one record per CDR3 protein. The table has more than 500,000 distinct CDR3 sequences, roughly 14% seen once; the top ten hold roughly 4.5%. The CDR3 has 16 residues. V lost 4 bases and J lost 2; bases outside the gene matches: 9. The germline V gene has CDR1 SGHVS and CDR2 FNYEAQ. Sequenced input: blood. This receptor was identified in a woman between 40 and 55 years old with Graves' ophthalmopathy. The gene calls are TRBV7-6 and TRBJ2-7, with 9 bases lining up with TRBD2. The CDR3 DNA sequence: TGTGCCAGCAGCTCCCCGACTAGCGGAACGCCCTACGAGCAGTACTTC. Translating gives CASSSPTSGTPYEQYF. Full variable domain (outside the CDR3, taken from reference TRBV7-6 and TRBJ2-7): GAGVSQSPRYKVTKRGQDVALRCDPISGHVSLYWYRQALGQGPEFLTYFNYEAQQDKSGLPNDRFSAERPEGSISTLTIQRTEQRDSAMYRCASSSPTSGTPYEQYFGPGTRLTVT.